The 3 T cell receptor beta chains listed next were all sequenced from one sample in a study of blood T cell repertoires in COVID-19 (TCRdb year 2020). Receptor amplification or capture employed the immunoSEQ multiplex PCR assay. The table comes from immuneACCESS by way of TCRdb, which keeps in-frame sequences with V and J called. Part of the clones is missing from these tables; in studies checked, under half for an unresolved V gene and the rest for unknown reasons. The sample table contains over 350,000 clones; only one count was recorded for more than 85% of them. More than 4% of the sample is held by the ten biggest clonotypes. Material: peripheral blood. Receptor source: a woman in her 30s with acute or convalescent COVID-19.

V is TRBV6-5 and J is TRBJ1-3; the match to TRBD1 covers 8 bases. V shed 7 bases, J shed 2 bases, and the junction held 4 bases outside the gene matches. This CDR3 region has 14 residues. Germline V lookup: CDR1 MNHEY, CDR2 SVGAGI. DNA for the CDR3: TGTGCCAGCATCCCAGGGGGCCCTGGAAACACCATATATTTT. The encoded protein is CASIPGGPGNTIYF.

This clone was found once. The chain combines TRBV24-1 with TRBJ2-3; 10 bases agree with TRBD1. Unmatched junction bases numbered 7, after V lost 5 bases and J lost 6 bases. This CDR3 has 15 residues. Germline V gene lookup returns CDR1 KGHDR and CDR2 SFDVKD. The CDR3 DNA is TGTGCCACCAGTGCCCGGCGGACAGGGGGTGATACGCAGTATTTT. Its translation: CATSARRTGGDTQYF.

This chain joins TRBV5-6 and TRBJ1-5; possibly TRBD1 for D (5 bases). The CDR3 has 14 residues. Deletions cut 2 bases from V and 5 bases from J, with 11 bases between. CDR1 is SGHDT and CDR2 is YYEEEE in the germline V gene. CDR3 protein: CASSLSGRYQPQHF. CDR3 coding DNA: TGTGCCAGCAGCTTATCAGGGAGGTATCAGCCCCAGCATTTT. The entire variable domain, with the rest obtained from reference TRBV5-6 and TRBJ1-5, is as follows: DAGVTQSPTHLIKTRGQQVTLRCSPKSGHDTVSWYQQALGQGPQFIFQYYEEEERQRGNFPDRFSGHQFPNYSSELNVNALLLGDSALYLCASSLSGRYQPQHFGDGTRLSIL.